These 28 T cell receptor beta chains were sequenced from one sample in a study of blood T cell repertoires in COVID-19. Method: immunoSEQ multiplex PCR; TCRdb's copy keeps in-frame clones and lacks some. The data show 350,000 or so clones, 87% seen once. Sequenced material: peripheral blood. The receptor set was obtained from a woman aged 25 to 45 with COVID-19, enrolled during active disease.

This clone was picked up one time. The V call is TRBV11-2, the J call TRBJ2-7; 7 nucleotides agree with TRBD1. CDR1 and CDR2 (germline): SGHAT, FQNNGV. The CDR3 contains 14 residues. Germline trimming cut 1 base from V and 7 bases from J; bases unmatched to any gene: 7. CDR3: CASSLGATRGEQYF. CDR3 coding DNA: TGTGCCAGCAGCTTAGGGGCGACCAGGGGGGAGCAGTACTTC.

The gene calls are TRBV5-1 and TRBJ2-7, with TRBD2 matching 10 bases. In germline, CDR1 is SGHRS, CDR2 YFSETQ. The CDR3 covers 16 residues. With 2 bases clipped from V and 6 bases from J, the junction kept 11 bases outside the gene matches. The CDR3 nucleotides read TGCGCCAGCAGCTTTGTCACTCAGCGGGAGGGAGGCGAGCAGTACTTC. Amino acids: CASSFVTQREGGEQYF.

This chain connects TRBV10-3 to TRBJ2-1; 9 bases fit TRBD1. This CDR3 has 13 amino acids. Germline V gene data show CDR1 as ENHRY and CDR2 as SYGVKD. V gave up 6 bases and J gave up 8 bases; unmatched junction bases: 5. This CDR3 reads CAIRGQGPDEQFF. DNA of the CDR3: TGTGCCATCAGGGGACAGGGCCCCGATGAGCAGTTCTTC.

J is TRBJ2-3 and V is TRBV12-5; 12 nucleotides match TRBD2. CDR1 is LGHNT and CDR2 is FRNRAP in the germline V gene. V was clipped by 1 base and J by 5 bases; unmatched bases: 1. The CDR3 consists of 15 residues. The CDR3 nucleotides read TGTGCTAGTGGTTTGGGACTAGCGGGAGTAGATACGCAGTATTTT. Protein sequence: CASGLGLAGVDTQYF.

The chain uses TRBV7-2 and TRBJ2-3; TRBD2 matches at 9 bases. V lost 5 bases to trimming and J lost 8 bases; unmatched junction nucleotides: 14. This CDR3 has 16 residues. Germline V lookup: CDR1 SGHTA, CDR2 FQGNSA. CDR3 coding DNA: TGTGCCAGCAGCCCACCGGGGGGAGGTAGCGGGAGTACGCAGTATTTT. It codes for CASSPPGGGSGSTQYF.

The chain uses TRBV2 and TRBJ2-3, with 7 bases matching TRBD1. After removal of 6 bases from V and 2 bases from J, the junction contained 8 bases not matched to a gene. CDR1 is SNHLY, CDR2 FYNNEI, per germline. The CDR3 extends over 15 amino acids. The CDR3, as DNA: TGTGCCAGCAGCAAGGGGGCACTCTACACAGATACGCAGTATTTT. This gives the protein CASSKGALYTDTQYF.

This chain connects TRBV4-2 to TRBJ2-7, with D perhaps matching TRBD2 (5 bases). The CDR3 is 15 residues long. The V end was cut by 1 base, the J end by 5 bases, with 15 bases between. In germline, CDR1 is LGHNA, CDR2 YNFKEQ. Written as DNA, the CDR3 is TGTGCCAGCAGCCAAGTCTCTGCTAGCCTTCACGAGCAGTACTTC. It codes for CASSQVSASLHEQYF.

This clone was observed a few times. This sequence joins TRBV6-5 and TRBJ1-1; the match to TRBD1 covers 8 bases. The CDR3 runs 13 residues. V lost 7 bases, J lost 5 bases, and 6 bases stayed unmatched. Germline CDR1 MNHEY, CDR2 SVGAGI. The CDR3 DNA reads TGTGCCAGCAAACGGGACAGGTCGACTGAAGCTTTCTTT. Amino acids: CASKRDRSTEAFF.

In its sample, this clone was seen a few times. This specimen includes other DNA sequences encoding the same CDR3. J is TRBJ2-2 and V is TRBV19; 8 positions match TRBD1. The germline V gene has CDR1 LNHDA and CDR2 SQIVND (reference sequence). The CDR3 is 14 amino acids. Trimming at V came to 1 base and at J to 5 bases, leaving 0 bases not matched to a gene. CDR3 DNA sequence: TGTGCCAGTAGTATAGGACAGGGGACCGGGGAGCTGTTTTTT. Translation: CASSIGQGTGELFF.

This chain uses TRBV3-1 (or the pseudogene TRBV3-2) with TRBJ2-5; TRBD2 is a possible D gene (5 bases). Trimming stripped 5 bases from V and 10 bases from J, with 11 bases between. CDR1 LGHDT and CDR2 YNNKEL come from the germline V gene (reference sequence). The CDR3 covers 11 residues. The CDR3, as DNA: TGTGCCAGCAGCTCCAGACGGGGCCAGTACTTC. It specifies CASSSRRGQYF.

The chain couples TRBV10-3 to TRBJ2-2; possible D gene TRBD2, 5 bases. V shed 4 bases and J shed 0 bases, with 15 bases lying between them. The germline CDR1 and CDR2 sequences are ENHRY and SYGVKD. The CDR3 spans 17 residues. The CDR3 region is CAISGHGLRANTGELFF. In DNA, the CDR3 is TGTGCCATCAGTGGGCACGGACTTCGCGCGAACACCGGGGAGCTGTTTTTT.

This rearrangement joins TRBV4-3 to TRBJ2-1; 10 nucleotides line up with TRBD1. The germline V gene encodes CDR1 LGHNA and CDR2 YSLEER. This CDR3 contains 15 residues. The J segment lost 7 bases and the V segment lost 4 bases, leaving 7 bases of the junction unmatched. The CDR3 protein is CASSLRDRGVNEQFF. The CDR3, as DNA: TGCGCCAGCAGCCTCCGGGACAGGGGTGTTAATGAGCAGTTCTTC.

This chain joins TRBV6-2 or TRBV6-3 and TRBJ1-2; TRBD1 matches at 10 bases. The germline V gene encodes CDR1 MNHEY and CDR2 SVGEGT. The CDR3 is 15 residues long. Trimming cost V 6 bases and J 3 bases; bases outside gene matches: 7. The CDR3 sequence is CASSRSGTGDYGYTF. The DNA for the CDR3 is TGTGCCAGCAGCCGCTCCGGGACAGGGGACTATGGCTACACCTTC.

This sequence joins TRBV12-3 or TRBV12-4 and TRBJ2-3, with D tentatively TRBD2 (5 bases). Trimming removed 6 bases at V and 2 bases at J, with 9 bases between. CDR3 length: 13 residues. The CDR3, as DNA: TGTGCCAGCAGGAGGGTGGTCACAGATACGCAGTATTTT. Protein product: CASRRVVTDTQYF.

The chain has TRBV7-6 and TRBJ2-1, with 16 positions matching TRBD2. The V gene's germline CDR1 is SGHVS and CDR2 FNYEAQ. The CDR3 contains 17 residues. Trimming cost V 1 base and J 10 bases; bases outside gene matches: 7. The CDR3 nucleotides are TGTGCCAGCAGCTTAGGACCGGGACTAGCGGGAGGGCGGGAGCAGTTCTTC. The encoded protein is CASSLGPGLAGGREQFF.

The V call is TRBV11-3, the J call TRBJ2-1; D possibly corresponds to TRBD1 (5 bases). Trimming shortened V by 1 base and J by 6 bases, and 13 bases separated the two germline ends. The germline CDR1 and CDR2 sequences are SGHNT and YENEEA. The CDR3 totals 15 residues. DNA for the CDR3: TGTGCCAGCAGCTTAGGGGCAGGGTGGTCCAATGAGCAGTTCTTC. Translating it yields CASSLGAGWSNEQFF.

This chain uses TRBV2 with TRBJ2-7; tentatively, D is TRBD1 (6 bases). V lost 4 bases to trimming and J lost 12 bases, with 16 bases between them. Germline V gene lookup returns CDR1 SNHLY and CDR2 FYNNEI. The CDR3 covers 12 residues. Here the CDR3 reads CASSVGQGVGYF. The CDR3 DNA reads as TGTGCCAGCAGTGTGGGACAAGGGGTTGGGTACTTC.

The chain uses TRBV7-2 and TRBJ2-2; the match to TRBD2 covers 9 bases. CDR1 is SGHTA and CDR2 is FQGNSA in the germline V gene. CDR3 length equals 17 residues. V lost 4 bases to trimming and J lost 0 bases; unmatched junction nucleotides: 6. This chain's CDR3 is CASSYDLAGANTGELFF. The DNA for the CDR3 is TGTGCCAGCAGCTACGATTTAGCGGGAGCGAACACCGGGGAGCTGTTTTTT.

V gene TRBV19 combines with J gene TRBJ1-5; D is possibly TRBD1 (6 bases). The V end lost 4 bases, the J end lost 0 bases, and 10 bases lay between the germline ends. Germline CDR1 LNHDA, CDR2 SQIVND (reference sequence). There are 15 residues in the CDR3. DNA of the CDR3: TGTGCCAGTAGTACACGACAGGCTAGCAATCAGCCCCAGCATTTT. Amino acids: CASSTRQASNQPQHF.

V gene TRBV27 combines with J gene TRBJ2-3, with D possibly matching TRBD1 (6 bases). V lost 3 bases, J lost 8 bases, and 9 bases lay in between. Per the germline V gene, CDR1 is MNHEY and CDR2 is SMNVEV (reference sequence). This CDR3 has 12 residues. This CDR3 reads CASSFPRGTQYF. The CDR3 nucleotides read TGTGCCAGCAGTTTTCCCAGGGGTACGCAGTATTTT.

This clone has only one observation. The V and J genes are TRBV28 and TRBJ2-3, with no clear D. The germline gives CDR1 MDHEN, CDR2 SYDVKM. V was clipped by 5 bases and J by 0 bases, with 3 bases between them. CDR3 size: 12 residues. The CDR3 DNA is TGTGCCAGCAGTATAAGCACAGATACGCAGTATTTT. Its translation is CASSISTDTQYF.

The genes are TRBV2 and TRBJ1-6; 7 bases are a match to TRBD1. V was pared by 6 bases and J by 10 bases, with 6 bases of the junction left unmatched. The germline gives CDR1 SNHLY, CDR2 FYNNEI. The CDR3 runs to 13 residues. In DNA form, the CDR3 reads TGTGCCAGCAGCTCCGAGGGGGCGTCACCCCTCCACTTT. Translating gives CASSSEGASPLHF.

V is TRBV15 and J is TRBJ2-7; possible D gene TRBD2, 5 bases. Germline V gene sequence: CDR1 LNHNV, CDR2 YYDKDF (reference sequence). Deletions cut 5 bases from V and 3 bases from J, with 17 bases between. The CDR3 is 15 residues long. Here the CDR3 reads CATSARGGSGYEQYF. CDR3 bases: TGTGCCACCAGCGCGCGAGGAGGTTCGGGCTACGAGCAGTACTTC.

The chain has TRBV30 and TRBJ1-1; unclear D gene. Germline V gene sequence: CDR1 GTSNPN, CDR2 SVGIG (reference sequence). The CDR3 contains 14 residues. Between the trimmed V and J ends, which lost 6 bases and 3 bases, there was a span of 17 bases. CDR3 amino acids: CACRLGRRDTEAFF. For the CDR3, the DNA is TGTGCCTGCCGTTTAGGGCGGAGGGACACTGAAGCTTTCTTT.

This chain uses TRBV7-2 with TRBJ1-6, with D possibly matching TRBD1 (5 bases). The V gene lost 2 bases and the J gene lost 7 bases, with 18 bases spanning the gap. The germline gives CDR1 SGHTA, CDR2 FQGNSA. This CDR3 has 17 residues. CDR3 protein: CASSLRPLMGGNSPLHF. DNA for the CDR3: TGTGCCAGCAGCTTAAGGCCGCTAATGGGGGGAAATTCACCCCTCCACTTT.

V and J are TRBV5-1 and TRBJ2-5; tentative D call: TRBD1 (5 bases). V gave up 0 bases and J gave up 7 bases, with 13 bases separating them. Germline CDR1 is SGHRS and CDR2 is YFSETQ. There are 14 residues in the CDR3. CDR3 sequence reads: CASSLAAGQVTQYF. The DNA of the CDR3 is TGCGCCAGCAGCTTGGCGGCAGGGCAGGTGACCCAGTACTTC.

The count of this clone is one. The V call is TRBV28, the J call TRBJ1-2, with TRBD1 matching 10 bases. Germline V gives CDR1 MDHEN, CDR2 SYDVKM. This CDR3 contains 15 residues. V dropped 7 bases and J dropped 4; count of bases not matched to a gene: 9. CDR3 nucleotide sequence: TGTGCCAGCATATTGGAGGGACAGGGGACCTATGGCTACACCTTC. Translated, it gives CASILEGQGTYGYTF.

This chain connects TRBV19 to TRBJ1-3; TRBD1 aligns across 7 bases. This CDR3 is built from 16 residues. The J segment lost 0 bases and the V segment lost 5 bases, leaving 7 bases of the junction unmatched. Germline CDR1 LNHDA, CDR2 SQIVND (reference sequence). CDR3 region: CASSPHRDSSGNTIYF. Here the CDR3 DNA reads TGTGCCAGTAGTCCCCACCGGGACAGCTCTGGAAACACCATATATTTT.